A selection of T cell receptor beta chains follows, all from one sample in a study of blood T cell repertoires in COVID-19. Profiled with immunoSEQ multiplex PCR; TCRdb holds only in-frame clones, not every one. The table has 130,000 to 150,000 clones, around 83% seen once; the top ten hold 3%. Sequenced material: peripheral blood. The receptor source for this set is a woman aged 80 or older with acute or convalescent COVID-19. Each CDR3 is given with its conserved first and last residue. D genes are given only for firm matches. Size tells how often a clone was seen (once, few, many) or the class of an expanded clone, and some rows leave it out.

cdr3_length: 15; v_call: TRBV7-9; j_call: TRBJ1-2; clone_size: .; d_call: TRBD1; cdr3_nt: TGTGCCAGCAGCTCACTTGACAGGGCCGCCTATGGCTACACCTTC; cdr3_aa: CASSSLDRAAYGYTF
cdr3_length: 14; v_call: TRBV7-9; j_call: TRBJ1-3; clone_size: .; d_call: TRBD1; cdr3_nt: TGTGCCAGCAGCCAGACAGGGGTTGGAAACACCATATATTTT; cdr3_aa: CASSQTGVGNTIYF
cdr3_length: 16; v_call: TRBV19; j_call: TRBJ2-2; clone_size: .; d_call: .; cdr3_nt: TGTGCCAGTAGTGCACGGGACAAGCCGAACACCGGGGAGCTGTTTTTT; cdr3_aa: CASSARDKPNTGELFF
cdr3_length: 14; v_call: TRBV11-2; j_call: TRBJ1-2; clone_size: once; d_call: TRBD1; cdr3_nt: TGTGCCAGCAGCTTAGGGACAGGGTCCTATGGCTACACCTTC; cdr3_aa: CASSLGTGSYGYTF
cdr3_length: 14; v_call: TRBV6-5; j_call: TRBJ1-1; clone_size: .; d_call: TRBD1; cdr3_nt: TGTGCCAGCTCATCGACAGGGAAAAACACTGAAGCTTTCTTT; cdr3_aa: CASSSTGKNTEAFF
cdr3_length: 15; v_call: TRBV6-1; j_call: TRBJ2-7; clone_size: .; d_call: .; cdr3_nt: TGTGCCAGCAGTGAATTGGCCGGTGGACTCTACGAGCAGTACTTC; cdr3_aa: CASSELAGGLYEQYF
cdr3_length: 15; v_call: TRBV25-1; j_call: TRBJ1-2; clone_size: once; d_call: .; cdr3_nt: TGTGCCAGCAGTGCGGGGGGGCTGGGACCCTATGGCTACACCTTC; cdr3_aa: CASSAGGLGPYGYTF
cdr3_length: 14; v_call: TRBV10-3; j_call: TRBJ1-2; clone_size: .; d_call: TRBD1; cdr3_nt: TGTGCCATCAGTGAGTCCGGACAGGACTATGGCTACACCTTC; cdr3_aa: CAISESGQDYGYTF
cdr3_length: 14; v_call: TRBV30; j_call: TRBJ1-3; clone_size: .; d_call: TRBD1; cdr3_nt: TGTGCCCACTCAACAGGGGGATCTGGAAACACCATATATTTT; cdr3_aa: CAHSTGGSGNTIYF
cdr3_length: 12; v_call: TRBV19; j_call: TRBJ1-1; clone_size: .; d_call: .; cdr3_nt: TGTGCCAGCGGGAGGCAGGGGACTGAAGCTTTCTTT; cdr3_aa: CASGRQGTEAFF
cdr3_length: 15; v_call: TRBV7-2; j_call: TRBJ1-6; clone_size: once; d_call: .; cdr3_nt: TGTGCCAGCAGCTTACGACAGGTCCTAGGGTCACCCCTCCACTTT; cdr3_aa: CASSLRQVLGSPLHF
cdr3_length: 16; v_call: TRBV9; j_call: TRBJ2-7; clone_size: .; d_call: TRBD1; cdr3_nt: TGTGCCAGCAGCGTAGGCCCGACAGGGGACAGGGGCGAGCAGTACTTC; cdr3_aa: CASSVGPTGDRGEQYF
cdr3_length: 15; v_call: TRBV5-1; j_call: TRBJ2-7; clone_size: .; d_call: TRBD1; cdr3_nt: TGCGCCAGCAAGGAATGGGACAGGGGCGCCTACGAGCAGTACTTC; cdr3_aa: CASKEWDRGAYEQYF
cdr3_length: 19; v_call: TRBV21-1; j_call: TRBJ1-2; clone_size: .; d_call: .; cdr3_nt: TGTGCCAGCAGCAATGGGGAAGGAGACAGGGGTCACTTTAACTATGGCTACACCTTC; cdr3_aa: CASSNGEGDRGHFNYGYTF
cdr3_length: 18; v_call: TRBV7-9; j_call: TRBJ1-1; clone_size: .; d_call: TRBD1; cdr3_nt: TGTGCCAGCAGCTCGGGACAGGGGAACTGGAAGGTGAACACTGAAGCTTTCTTT; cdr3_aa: CASSSGQGNWKVNTEAFF
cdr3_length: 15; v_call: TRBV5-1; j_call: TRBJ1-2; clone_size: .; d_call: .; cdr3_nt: TGCGCCAGCAGCATAGGGGACTCCGTGAACTATGGCTACACCTTC; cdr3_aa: CASSIGDSVNYGYTF
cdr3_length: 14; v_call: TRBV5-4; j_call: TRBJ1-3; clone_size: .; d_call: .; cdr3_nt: TGTGCCAGCAGTCTGGGGGGGGCAGGAAACACCATATATTTT; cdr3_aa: CASSLGGAGNTIYF
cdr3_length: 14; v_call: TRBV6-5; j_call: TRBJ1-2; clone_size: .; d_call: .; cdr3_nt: TGTGCCAGCAGACAAGGGACAACTAACTATGGCTACACCTTC; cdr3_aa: CASRQGTTNYGYTF
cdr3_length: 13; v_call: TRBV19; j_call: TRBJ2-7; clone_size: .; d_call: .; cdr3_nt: TGTGCCAGTAGTATGGGCCTGGACTACGAGCAGTACTTC; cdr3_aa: CASSMGLDYEQYF
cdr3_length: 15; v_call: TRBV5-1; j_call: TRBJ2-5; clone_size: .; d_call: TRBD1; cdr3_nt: TGCGCCAGCAGCTCCCACCAGGACAGGGGAGAGACCCAGTACTTC; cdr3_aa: CASSSHQDRGETQYF
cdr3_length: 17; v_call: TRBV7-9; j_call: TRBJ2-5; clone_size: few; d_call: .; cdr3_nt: TGTGCCAGCAGCTTCAGTAGGGGCAGGGCGATTTCAGAGACCCAGTACTTC; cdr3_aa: CASSFSRGRAISETQYF
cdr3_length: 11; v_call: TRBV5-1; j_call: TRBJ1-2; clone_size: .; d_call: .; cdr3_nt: TGCGCCAGCAGCGACAGTACTGGCTACACCTTC; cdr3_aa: CASSDSTGYTF
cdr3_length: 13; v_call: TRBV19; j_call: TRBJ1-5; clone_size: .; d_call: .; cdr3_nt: TGTGCCAGTACCGCCGAGGGCAATCAGCCCCAGCATTTT; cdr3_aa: CASTAEGNQPQHF
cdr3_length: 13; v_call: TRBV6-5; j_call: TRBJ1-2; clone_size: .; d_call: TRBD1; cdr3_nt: TGTGCCAGCAAGGGGGACAGGTCCTATGGCTACACCTTC; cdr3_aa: CASKGDRSYGYTF
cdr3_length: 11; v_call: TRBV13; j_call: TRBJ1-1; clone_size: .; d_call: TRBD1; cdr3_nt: TGTGCCAGCAGCTGGACAGGGGACCTTTTCTTT; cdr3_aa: CASSWTGDLFF
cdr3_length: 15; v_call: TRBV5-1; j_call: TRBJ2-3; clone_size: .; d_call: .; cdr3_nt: TGCGCCAGCACCCCTTCGAGGCCCCCCGCAGATACGCAGTATTTT; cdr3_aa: CASTPSRPPADTQYF
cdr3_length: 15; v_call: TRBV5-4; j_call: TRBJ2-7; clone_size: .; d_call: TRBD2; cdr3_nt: TGTGCCAGCAGCCCGGGAGGCCCTGGGATCTACGAGCAGTACTTC; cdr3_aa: CASSPGGPGIYEQYF
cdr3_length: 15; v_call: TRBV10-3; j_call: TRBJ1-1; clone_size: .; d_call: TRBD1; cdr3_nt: TGTGCCATCGGCTCCCCAGGGGGCAGGGACACTGAAGCTTTCTTT; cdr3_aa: CAIGSPGGRDTEAFF
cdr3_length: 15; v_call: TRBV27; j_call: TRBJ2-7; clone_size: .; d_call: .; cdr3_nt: TGTGCCAGCAGTTCATCCGGGAAAAGCTCCTACGAGCAGTACTTC; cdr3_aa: CASSSSGKSSYEQYF
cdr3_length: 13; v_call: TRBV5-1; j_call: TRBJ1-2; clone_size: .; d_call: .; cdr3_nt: TGCGCCAGCAGCTTAGAAACTACCCATGGCTACACCTTC; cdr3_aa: CASSLETTHGYTF
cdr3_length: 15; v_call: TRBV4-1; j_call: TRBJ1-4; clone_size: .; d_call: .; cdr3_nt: TGCGCCAGCAGCCAAGGGACAGTTTCTAATGAAAAACTGTTTTTT; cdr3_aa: CASSQGTVSNEKLFF
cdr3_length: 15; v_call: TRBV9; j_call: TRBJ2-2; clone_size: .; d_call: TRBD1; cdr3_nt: TGTGCCAGCAGCCCCCGACAGGGTTTTACCGGGGAGCTGTTTTTT; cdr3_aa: CASSPRQGFTGELFF
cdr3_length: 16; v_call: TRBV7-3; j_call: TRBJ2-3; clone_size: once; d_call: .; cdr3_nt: TGTGCCAGCAGCTTAGGCTCCGGACTTTACACAGATACGCAGTATTTT; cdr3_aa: CASSLGSGLYTDTQYF
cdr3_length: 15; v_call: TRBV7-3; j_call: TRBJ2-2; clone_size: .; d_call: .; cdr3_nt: TGTGCCAGTCGTGGGTCAGGGGAAATCACCGGGGAGCTGTTTTTT; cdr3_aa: CASRGSGEITGELFF
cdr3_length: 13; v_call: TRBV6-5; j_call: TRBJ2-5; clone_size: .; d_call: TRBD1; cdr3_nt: TGTGCCAGCGGTAGGGACAGGGGAGAGACCCAGTACTTC; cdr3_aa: CASGRDRGETQYF
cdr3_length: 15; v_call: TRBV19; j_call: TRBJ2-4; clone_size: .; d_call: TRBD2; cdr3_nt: TGTGCCAGTAGTATCAGCGGGGGGCCCAAAAACATTCAGTACTTC; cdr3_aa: CASSISGGPKNIQYF